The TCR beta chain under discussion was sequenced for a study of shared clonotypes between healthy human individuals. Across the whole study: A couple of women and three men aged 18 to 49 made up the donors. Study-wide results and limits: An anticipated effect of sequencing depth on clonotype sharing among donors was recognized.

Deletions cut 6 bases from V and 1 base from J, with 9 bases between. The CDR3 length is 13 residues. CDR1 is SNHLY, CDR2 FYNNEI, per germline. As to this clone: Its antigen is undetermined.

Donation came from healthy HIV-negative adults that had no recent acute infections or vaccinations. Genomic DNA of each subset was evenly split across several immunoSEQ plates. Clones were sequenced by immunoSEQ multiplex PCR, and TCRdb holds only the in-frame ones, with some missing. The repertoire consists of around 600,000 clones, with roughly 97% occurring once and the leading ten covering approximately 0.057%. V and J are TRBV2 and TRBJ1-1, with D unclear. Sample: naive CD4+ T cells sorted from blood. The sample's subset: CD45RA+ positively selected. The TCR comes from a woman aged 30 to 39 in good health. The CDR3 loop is CASRESGNTEAFF. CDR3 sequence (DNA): TGTGCCAGCAGGGAATCCGGGAACACTGAAGCTTTCTTT.